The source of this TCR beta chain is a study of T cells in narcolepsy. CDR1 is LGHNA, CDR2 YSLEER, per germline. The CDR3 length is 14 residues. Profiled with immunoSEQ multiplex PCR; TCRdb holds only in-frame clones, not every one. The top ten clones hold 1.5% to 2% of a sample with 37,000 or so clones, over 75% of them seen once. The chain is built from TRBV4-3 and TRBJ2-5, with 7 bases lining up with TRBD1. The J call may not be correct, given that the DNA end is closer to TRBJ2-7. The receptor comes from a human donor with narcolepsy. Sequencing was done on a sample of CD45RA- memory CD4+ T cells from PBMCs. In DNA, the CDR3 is TGCGCCAGCAGCCTTAGGGACAGCTCCTACGAGCAGTACTTC. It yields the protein CASSLRDSSYEQYF.